The next 10 T cell receptor beta chains were all read from a single sample in a study of patients and donors after allogeneic stem cell transplantation. TCRdb ran MiXCR on the RT-PCR reads and lists one entry per CDR3 protein. The sample holds about a million distinct CDR3 sequences, roughly 18% seen once. Sequencing was done on a sample of blood, either unsorted or a sorted T cell fraction (not recorded which). Receptors originate from a human donor who was either an allogeneic HSCT recipient or a stem cell or donor lymphocyte infusion donor (not recorded which). It is not recorded whose cells these are; they may come from a transplant donor.

This clonotype came up a few times. The chain uses TRBV7-2 and TRBJ1-6; D possibly corresponds to TRBD1 (5 bases). The germline V and J ends were trimmed by 5 bases and 11 bases, with 16 bases remaining between them. Germline CDR1 is SGHTA and CDR2 is FQGNSA. The CDR3 has 14 amino acids. CDR3 in DNA: TGTGCCAGCAGCCCCAGACTGACAGACGCACCCCTCCACTTT. Protein: CASSPRLTDAPLHF.

The chain carries TRBV4-1 and TRBJ1-4; no clear D. This CDR3 is 14 amino acids long. V lost 3 bases and J lost 5, with 10 bases in between. Germline CDR1 MGHRA, CDR2 YSYEKL. The CDR3, as DNA: TGCGCCAGCAGCCACCTCGGACCGAATGAAAAACTGTTTTTT. Its protein product is CASSHLGPNEKLFF.

This clonotype occurred a few times. The chain uses TRBV2 and TRBJ2-7, with D perhaps matching TRBD2 (5 bases). Germline CDR1 is SNHLY and CDR2 is FYNNEI. The CDR3 contains 12 residues. The V end was cut by 6 bases, the J end by 5 bases, with 11 bases between. CDR3: CASSRELHEQYF. The CDR3 bases are TGTGCCAGCAGCCGGGAACTCCACGAGCAGTACTTC.

The V and J genes are TRBV6-2 or TRBV6-3 and TRBJ2-7; 8 bases are a match to TRBD1. The germline V gene encodes CDR1 MNHEY and CDR2 SVGEGT. V gave up 4 bases and J gave up 2 bases; unmatched junction bases: 10. The CDR3 covers 16 residues. CDR3 nucleotide sequence: TGTGCCAGCAGTTCCCAAGCCCGGACAGGGACCTACGAGCAGTACTTC. Protein product: CASSSQARTGTYEQYF.

J is TRBJ2-1 and V is TRBV4-2; 12 positions agree with TRBD2. This CDR3 comprises 19 residues. The germline gives CDR1 LGHNA, CDR2 YNFKEQ. V lost 0 bases to trimming and J lost 0 bases; unmatched junction nucleotides: 6. CDR3 sequence (DNA): TGTGCCAGCAGCCAAGAGACTAGCGGGGGCCCTAGCTCCTACAATGAGCAGTTCTTC. As protein: CASSQETSGGPSSYNEQFF.

The V and J genes are TRBV9 and TRBJ2-7; 8 bases are a match to TRBD2. This CDR3 has 14 residues. Per germline, CDR1 SGDLS and CDR2 YYNGEE. Germline trimming cut 7 bases from V and 4 bases from J; bases unmatched to any gene: 10. The CDR3 DNA sequence: TGTGCCAGCTCCCAACTAGCGGACGCTTACGAGCAGTACTTC. This translates into CASSQLADAYEQYF.

A few counts support this clonotype. The rearrangement uses TRBV4-1 and TRBJ1-2; 8 bases line up with TRBD1. CDR1 is MGHRA, CDR2 YSYEKL, per germline. Unmatched junction bases numbered 8, after V lost 4 bases and J lost 4 bases. The CDR3 is made up of 15 amino acids. CDR3 sequence (DNA): TGCGCCAGCAGCCGACCTGGACAGGGCTTCTATGGCTACACCTTC. Its translation: CASSRPGQGFYGYTF.

V gene TRBV20-1 combines with J gene TRBJ1-2, with D possibly matching TRBD1 (5 bases). CDR1 and CDR2 from the germline V gene are DFQATT and SNEGSKA (reference sequence). CDR3 size: 13 residues. The CDR3 DNA follows: TGCCTGTATCGGGACGAGGCTAACTATGGCTACACCTTC. It codes for CLYRDEANYGYTF.

This clonotype has more than one count but fewer than ten. The CDR3 region has the DNA TGCGCCAGCAGCCAGGGGGACGGGGCTCCGAGCTCCTACGAGCAGTACTTC. This encodes CASSQGDGAPSSYEQYF. The chain links TRBV4-1 to TRBJ2-7; perhaps D is TRBD1 or TRBD2 (5 bases each). The CDR3 extends over 17 amino acids. V lost 3 bases to trimming and J lost 0 bases, with 18 bases between them. Germline CDR1 MGHRA, CDR2 YSYEKL.

This clonotype was detected a few times. The gene calls are TRBV12-3 or TRBV12-4 and TRBJ1-4; D perhaps matches TRBD1 (6 bases). There are 13 residues in the CDR3. V lost 5 bases, J lost 11 bases, and 15 bases lay in between. Written as DNA, the CDR3 is TGTGCCAGCAGTGGGGACGGGACACCCAAACTGTTTTTT. As protein: CASSGDGTPKLFF.